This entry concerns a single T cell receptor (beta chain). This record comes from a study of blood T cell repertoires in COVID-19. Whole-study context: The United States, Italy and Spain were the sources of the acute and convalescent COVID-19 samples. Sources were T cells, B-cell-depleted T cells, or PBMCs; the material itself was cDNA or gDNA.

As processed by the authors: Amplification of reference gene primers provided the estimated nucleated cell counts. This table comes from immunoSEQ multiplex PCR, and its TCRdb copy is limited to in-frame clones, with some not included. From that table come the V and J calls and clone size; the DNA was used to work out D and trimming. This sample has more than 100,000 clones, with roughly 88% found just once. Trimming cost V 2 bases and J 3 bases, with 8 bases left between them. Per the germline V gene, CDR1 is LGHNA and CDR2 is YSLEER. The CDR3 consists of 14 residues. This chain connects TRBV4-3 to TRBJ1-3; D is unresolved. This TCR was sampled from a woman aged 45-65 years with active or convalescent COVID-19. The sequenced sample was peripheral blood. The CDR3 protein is CASSQRSFGNTIYF. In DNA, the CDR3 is TGCGCCAGCAGCCAAAGGAGTTTTGGAAACACCATATATTTT.